This TCR beta chain was sequenced during a study of T-cell reconstitution after alpha-beta-depleted transplantation in children. This sample's TCRbeta library carried unique molecular identifier barcodes. TCRdb re-derived calls from the PCR reads in MiXCR, one entry per CDR3 protein. The sample contains 190,000 or so distinct CDR3 sequences, over 5.5% of which appear only once. This clonotype was observed at least ten times. This CDR3 comprises 14 residues. Germline-derived CDR1 and CDR2 are SGHKS and YYEKEE (reference sequence). With 7 bases removed from V and 0 bases from J, the gap between germline ends came to 14 bases.

The clonotype was recovered from a human donor who donated a stem cell graft to a child with Wiskott-Aldrich syndrome. The sample was PBMCs from the stem cell graft donor, taken from the stem cell graft. The chain joins TRBV5-5 to TRBJ2-7; D may match TRBD1 or TRBD2 (5 bases each). The CDR3 loop is CASLVYGGSYEQYF. The DNA for the CDR3 is TGTGCCAGCTTGGTTTATGGGGGCTCCTACGAGCAGTACTTC.